What follows are 18 T cell receptor beta chains derived from one specimen sequenced in a study of cytomegalovirus exposure and HLA in healthy donors. The PCR ran on 60 Vbeta and 13 Jbeta primers. Data came from immunoSEQ multiplex PCR; TCRdb stores just in-frame clones and leaves some out. This table has around 160,000 clones, 78% appearing once. The sequencing input was PBMCs. Receptors originate from a male donor in good health and CMV-seronegative.

This clone was seen once. Here the CDR3 reads CASSSLARGQGSDGYTF. As DNA, the CDR3 is TGTGCCAGCAGCTCATTGGCCCGGGGACAGGGGAGCGATGGCTACACCTTC. The chain links TRBV7-8 to TRBJ1-2; TRBD1 agrees at 10 bases. Per the germline V gene, CDR1 is SGHVS and CDR2 is FQNEAQ. The CDR3 is 17 amino acids. The trim removed 4 bases at V and 6 bases at J, leaving 14 bases unmatched. The complete variable domain, with remaining parts taken from reference TRBV7-8 and TRBJ1-2, reads GAGVSQSPRYKVAKRGQDVALRCDPISGHVSLFWYQQALGQGPEFLTYFQNEAQLDKSGLPSDRFFAERPEGSVSTLKIQRTQQEDSAVYLCASSSLARGQGSDGYTFGSGTRLTVV.

The gene calls are TRBV9 and TRBJ1-4, with TRBD1 matching over 7 bases. The CDR3 is 16 residues long. Germline values: CDR1 SGDLS, CDR2 YYNGEE. Losses at the gene ends were 4 bases for V and 2 bases for J; bases not matched to a gene: 8. This CDR3 reads CASSTNPGQTNEKLFF. CDR3 DNA: TGTGCCAGCAGCACGAACCCGGGACAGACTAATGAAAAACTGTTTTTT.

This clone was counted a few times. V usage is TRBV28 and J usage is TRBJ1-5; D unresolved. The length of the CDR3 is 15 residues. The V gene's germline CDR1 is MDHEN and CDR2 SYDVKM. Trimming took 5 bases from V and 0 from J, leaving 11 bases between them. The CDR3 region is CASSLHGYSNQPQHF. The CDR3 bases are TGTGCCAGCAGTCTTCACGGTTATAGCAATCAGCCCCAGCATTTT.

The rearrangement joins TRBV6-5 to TRBJ1-4; unclear D gene. The germline gives CDR1 MNHEY, CDR2 SVGAGI. This CDR3 is built from 13 residues. Trimming took off 4 bases at V and 8 bases at J, with 11 bases between the two ends. DNA of the CDR3: TGTGCCAGCAGTTTTTCGGGTTACGAAAAACTGTTTTTT. Its protein is CASSFSGYEKLFF.

The chain combines TRBV23-1 with TRBJ1-5, with 9 bases aligning to TRBD1. TRBV23-1 is an ORF for which the function is uncertain. With V trimmed by 3 bases and J by 2 bases, 11 bases remained unmatched. This CDR3 has 18 amino acids. The CDR3 DNA follows: TGCGCCAGCAGTCATTTCCGGGACAGGGTTTTGGGCAATCAGCCCCAGCATTTT. Translating gives CASSHFRDRVLGNQPQHF.

This chain links TRBV9 with TRBJ2-1; 8 bases agree with TRBD2. The CDR3 runs 16 residues. Germline V lookup: CDR1 SGDLS, CDR2 YYNGEE. J lost 10 bases, V lost 3 bases, and 15 bases had no gene match. The CDR3 region has the DNA TGTGCCAGCAGCGCCGGGGGGGGGCCCACCGTGATCGAGCAGTTCTTC. Its translation is CASSAGGGPTVIEQFF.

This clone has only one observation. This CDR3 is CASSQDYSNNEQFF. CDR3 bases: TGTGCCAGCAGCCAAGATTATAGCAACAATGAGCAGTTCTTC. The chain is built from TRBV4-2 and TRBJ2-1; D gene uncertain. This CDR3 contains 14 residues. Trimming took off 0 bases at V and 5 bases at J, with 8 bases between the two ends. The germline gives CDR1 LGHNA, CDR2 YNFKEQ.

The rearrangement joins TRBV2 to TRBJ1-1; D unresolved. The CDR3 contains 12 residues. V lost 7 bases and J lost 4, with 10 bases in between. CDR1 and CDR2 from the germline V gene are SNHLY and FYNNEI. The chain's CDR3 is CASIGGPTEAFF. In nucleotides, the CDR3 is TGTGCCAGCATCGGTGGGCCCACTGAAGCTTTCTTT.

V usage is TRBV2 and J usage is TRBJ2-3; TRBD1 matches at 9 bases. The ends lost 8 bases at V and 2 bases at J; junction bases unmatched: 5. Germline V gene sequence: CDR1 SNHLY, CDR2 FYNNEI. The CDR3 length is 14 residues. DNA for the CDR3: TGTGCCAGCGGTCGACAGGGGGTCACAGATACGCAGTATTTT. This sequence encodes CASGRQGVTDTQYF.

Only one count was recorded for this clone. This sample includes further DNA sequences coding for the same CDR3. The V and J genes are TRBV6-1 and TRBJ2-6; D might be TRBD2 (6 bases). V was trimmed by 3 bases and J by 4 bases, leaving 10 bases between them. The CDR3 consists of 15 residues. Germline loops: CDR1 MNHNS, CDR2 SASEGT. CDR3 DNA: TGTGCCAGCAGTGAGGGGGGTTCCGGGGCCAACGTCCTGACTTTC. Its translation is CASSEGGSGANVLTF.

The CDR3 region is CASSYGGGCGQYF. CDR3 sequence (DNA): TGTGCCAGCAGTTACGGGGGGGGCTGCGGGCAGTACTTC. The chain uses TRBV6-5 and TRBJ2-7, with D possibly TRBD2 on 7 matching bases. V lost 2 bases to trimming and J lost 9 bases, with 14 bases between them. The CDR3 totals 13 residues. Looked up from germline, CDR1 is MNHEY and CDR2 is SVGAGI.

This chain joins TRBV2 and TRBJ2-7; 7 nucleotides agree with TRBD1. The CDR3 spans 13 residues. Unmatched junction bases numbered 6, after V lost 6 bases and J lost 4 bases. Germline V gene data show CDR1 as SNHLY and CDR2 as FYNNEI. The CDR3 region is CASSPRQGYEQYF. CDR3 DNA sequence: TGTGCCAGCAGCCCGAGACAGGGATACGAGCAGTACTTC.

This sequence joins TRBV10-3 and TRBJ1-3, with D perhaps matching TRBD1 (5 bases). The CDR3 spans 14 residues. Trimming took off 10 bases at V and 1 base at J, with 14 bases between the two ends. Germline V gives CDR1 ENHRY, CDR2 SYGVKD. CDR3 in amino acids: CATLGGGSGNTIYF. The CDR3 bases are TGTGCCACCTTGGGGGGGGGTTCTGGAAACACCATATATTTT.

The V and J genes are TRBV13 and TRBJ1-4; the match to TRBD1 covers 8 bases. The CDR3 is 14 amino acids. Germline V gene lookup returns CDR1 PRHDT and CDR2 FYEKMQ (reference sequence). With V trimmed by 1 base and J by 8 bases, 3 bases remained unmatched. The CDR3 is CASSLATGGEKLFF. CDR3 nucleotide sequence: TGTGCCAGCAGCTTAGCAACAGGGGGGGAAAAACTGTTTTTT.

The CDR3 reads CASRLTGQAHYGYTF. The DNA of the CDR3 is TGTGCAAGTCGCTTAACGGGACAGGCGCACTATGGCTACACCTTC. The genes are TRBV12-2 and TRBJ1-2; the DNA was not used to check the table's D call, TRBD1. TRBV12-2 is designated a pseudogene. This CDR3 is 15 amino acids long.

This clone appeared once. The chain employs TRBV7-6 and TRBJ2-1; 9 bases are a match to TRBD1. Germline CDR1 reads SGHVS; CDR2 reads FNYEAQ. This CDR3 has 16 residues. Trimming at V came to 3 bases and at J to 3 bases, leaving 6 bases not matched to a gene. The CDR3 DNA sequence: TGTGCCAGCAGCTTTGGACGGGGACAGGGCTACAATGAGCAGTTCTTC. Protein product: CASSFGRGQGYNEQFF.

The V gene is TRBV7-9, the J gene TRBJ2-3; D remains unclear. Germline V lookup: CDR1 SEHNR, CDR2 FQNEAQ (reference sequence). This CDR3 has 14 residues. V lost 1 base, J lost 1 base, and 6 bases lay in between. For the CDR3, the DNA is TGTGCCAGCAGCTTAGGAGTGGGCACAGATACGCAGTATTTT. Translated: CASSLGVGTDTQYF.

The genes are TRBV7-3 and TRBJ2-3; 7 nucleotides match TRBD2. V shed 5 bases, J shed 7 bases, and the junction held 6 bases outside the gene matches. Germline V gives CDR1 SGHTA, CDR2 FQGTGA. CDR3 length equals 13 residues. CDR3 residues: CASSALSGNTQYF. CDR3 coding DNA: TGTGCCAGCAGCGCCTTGAGCGGGAATACGCAGTATTTT. Variable domain in full (rest from reference TRBV7-3 and TRBJ2-3): GAGVSQTPSNKVTEKGKYVELRCDPISGHTALYWYRQSLGQGPEFLIYFQGTGAADDSGLPNDRFFAVRPEGSVSTLKIQRTERGDSAVYLCASSALSGNTQYFGPGTRLTVL.